A single TCR beta chain is shown here with its context. Its antigen is as yet unknown. Germline CDR1 SGHTA, CDR2 FQGTGA. Trimming took off 4 bases at V and 7 bases at J, with 7 bases between the two ends. CDR3 length: 12 residues. The table came from immunoSEQ multiplex PCR; TCRdb's copy has only in-frame clones and leaves some out. Of 200,000 or so clones detected, roughly 88% appear once; the ten largest clones hold around 8%. This sample stems from a study of T cell responses to AZD1222 COVID-19 vaccine. Study-wide results and caveats: Spike-specific TCR depth and breadth grew after two AZD1222 doses.

The receptor was isolated from an adult in good health. Source: peripheral blood, taken on day 0 of AZD1222 vaccination. The J gene is TRBJ2-2, the V gene TRBV7-3; D unresolved. CDR3 in amino acids: CASSYGVGELFF. CDR3 nucleotides: TGTGCCAGCAGCTATGGCGTCGGGGAGCTGTTTTTT.